A selection of T cell receptor beta chains follows, all from one sample in a study of T cell repertoires in cytomegalovirus infection. In TCRdb, the reads were re-called with MiXCR into one record per CDR3 protein. The sample carries approximately 470,000 distinct CDR3 sequences, approximately 46% recorded once. These receptors lack a known antigen. The sequencing used cultured PBMCs, collected from culture after CMV antigen stimulation. The source of these receptors is a human donor in good health (CMV status not recorded). Some clones in this sample may be carry-over from other donors' samples. The conserved cysteine and the conserved F or W are not part of the CDR3 here. Fields, in order: V gene, D gene, J gene, CDR3 protein. The D gene is left open where the match is weak.

TRBV12-3/TRBV12-4	-	TRBJ2-3	ASSEAGTDTQY
TRBV7-2	TRBD2	TRBJ2-1	ASSLAPSGSNEQF
TRBV6-5	-	TRBJ2-3	ASSRRDSTDTQY
TRBV7-2	-	TRBJ1-1	ASSRGGGNTEAF
TRBV28	TRBD2	TRBJ2-3	ASSTLAGGFTDTQY
TRBV20-1	-	TRBJ1-1	SAYGVPGDTEAF
TRBV7-2	TRBD1	TRBJ1-2	ASSIRGRGGFTGYT
TRBV9	-	TRBJ2-1	ASSLSGLAGYNEQF
TRBV7-6	TRBD2	TRBJ2-3	ASALGTSGRTDTQY
TRBV7-9	TRBD1	TRBJ2-3	ASSHSFGQVRTDTQY
TRBV7-2	TRBD1	TRBJ2-5	ASSQGRDRAYSGETQY
TRBV19	TRBD1	TRBJ1-6	ASSPRGLASPLH
TRBV10-3	TRBD1	TRBJ1-2	AISESLRTGDYGYT
TRBV30	-	TRBJ1-1	AWSTGLNTEAF
TRBV7-8	-	TRBJ2-7	ASSLGGNPYEQY
TRBV11-2	-	TRBJ2-7	ASSLTLGTLDSTYEQY
TRBV7-2	-	TRBJ2-7	ASSIRDLYEQY
TRBV12-3/TRBV12-4	-	TRBJ2-3	ASSFTAGAAEY
TRBV4-1	-	TRBJ1-1	ASSQTRVNTEAF
TRBV28	-	TRBJ2-5	ASSTPGTQY
TRBV10-3	-	TRBJ2-2	AIGSTGELF
TRBV19	-	TRBJ1-2	ASSIEGVSGYT
TRBV10-2	-	TRBJ2-7	ASSEPADEQY
TRBV19	-	TRBJ1-2	ASSIDVDRFNYGYT
TRBV19	-	TRBJ1-2	ASSLGPRDALGYT
TRBV5-3	-	TRBJ2-5	ASSFFGDVTETQY
TRBV6-2/TRBV6-3	-	TRBJ2-3	ASSYARGGIRTDTQY
TRBV12-3/TRBV12-4	-	TRBJ1-3	ASSLAGGWSSGNTIY
TRBV20-1	TRBD2	TRBJ2-3	SASSGSADTQY
TRBV12-3/TRBV12-4	-	TRBJ2-3	ASSLGNDAASDTQY
TRBV7-2	-	TRBJ2-3	ASSSTRGAVTDTQY
TRBV20-1	-	TRBJ2-1	SAPRLGANPSYNEQF
TRBV6-6	-	TRBJ1-2	ATRSGAAGYT
TRBV7-2	-	TRBJ1-3	ASSLKGSGNTIY
TRBV6-1	-	TRBJ1-2	ASRMGTGSGYT
TRBV7-9	-	TRBJ1-1	ASSLEGRGTEAF
TRBV29-1	TRBD1	TRBJ2-6	SVERQGTGANVLT
TRBV12-3/TRBV12-4	TRBD1	TRBJ1-2	ASRPDRAGGDT
TRBV7-2	-	TRBJ2-2	ASSLLGNTGELF
TRBV7-2	TRBD2	TRBJ2-7	ASSPTSGRQGYEQY
TRBV5-1	-	TRBJ2-7	ASSLGPLGGEQY
TRBV6-1	-	TRBJ2-2	ASRVWTGELF
TRBV5-5	-	TRBJ1-5	ASSSNTGLQH
TRBV6-2/TRBV6-3	-	TRBJ2-7	ASRDTRYEQY
TRBV30	-	TRBJ2-2	AWMGQGTGELF
TRBV7-1	-	TRBJ2-3	ASTPSADTQY
TRBV6-1	TRBD1	TRBJ2-7	ASSERPGGFYEQY
TRBV6-5	-	TRBJ2-7	ASMEQVLSYEQY
TRBV7-2	-	TRBJ2-5	ASSLDPGTPETQY
TRBV20-1	TRBD2	TRBJ2-3	SARAVAGSSTDTQY
TRBV20-1	-	TRBJ1-4	SARDQTAGSEKLF
TRBV4-1	-	TRBJ2-7	ASTSIPGVREQY
TRBV7-2	-	TRBJ1-3	ASSLLTAFSGNTIY
TRBV6-1	-	TRBJ2-7	ASSESPIAIGEQY
TRBV7-6	TRBD2	TRBJ2-3	ASSLVASGETQY
TRBV20-1	-	TRBJ1-4	SARREANEKLF